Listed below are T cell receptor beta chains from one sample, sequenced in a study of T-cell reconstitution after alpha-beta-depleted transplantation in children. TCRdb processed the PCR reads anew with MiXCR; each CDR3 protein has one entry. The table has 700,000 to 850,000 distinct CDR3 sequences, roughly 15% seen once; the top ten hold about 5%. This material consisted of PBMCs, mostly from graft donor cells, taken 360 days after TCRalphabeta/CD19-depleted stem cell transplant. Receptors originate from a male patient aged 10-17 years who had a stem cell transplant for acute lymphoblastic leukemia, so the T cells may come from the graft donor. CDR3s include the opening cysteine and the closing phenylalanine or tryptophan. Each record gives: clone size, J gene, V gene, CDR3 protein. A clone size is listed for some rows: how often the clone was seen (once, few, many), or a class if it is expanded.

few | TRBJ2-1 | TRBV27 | CASSFGRVHEQFF
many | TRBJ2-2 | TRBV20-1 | CSARVHQTTGELFF
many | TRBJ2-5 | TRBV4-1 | CASSNHPQGGTGETQYF
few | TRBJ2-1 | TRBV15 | CATSSRGTGVNEQFF
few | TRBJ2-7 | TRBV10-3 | CAIRPTGTGGLSGYEQYF
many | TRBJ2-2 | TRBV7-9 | CASSLSGTSELFF
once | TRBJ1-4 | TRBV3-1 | CASSRTGAKGEKLFF
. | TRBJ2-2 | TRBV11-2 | CASSSPPGSGTGELFF
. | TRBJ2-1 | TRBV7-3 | CASSRSGLNNNEQFF
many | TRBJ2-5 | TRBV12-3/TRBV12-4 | CASSFRGPNQETQYF
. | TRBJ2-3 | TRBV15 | CATSMVRGTDTQYF
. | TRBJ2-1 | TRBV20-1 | CSARELAEPQFF
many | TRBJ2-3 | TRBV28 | CASSFTLQGRGGTDTQYF
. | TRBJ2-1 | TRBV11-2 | CASSRAGEGEQFF
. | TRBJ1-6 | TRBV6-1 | CASSPQGWAYNSPLHF
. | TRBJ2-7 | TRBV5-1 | CASSLAGGIFPYEQYF
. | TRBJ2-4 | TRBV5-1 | CASSLAGILNIQYF
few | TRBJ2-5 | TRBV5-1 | CASSLSGFRETQYF
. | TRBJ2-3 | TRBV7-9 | CASSARRTGKPTDTQYF
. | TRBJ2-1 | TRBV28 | CASSLWAGGPYNEQFF
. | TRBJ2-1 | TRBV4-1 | CASSHVGVRGLYNEQFF
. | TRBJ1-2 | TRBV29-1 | CSVPKTGAGDYGYTF
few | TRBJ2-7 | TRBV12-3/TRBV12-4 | CASRLAAGPYEQYF
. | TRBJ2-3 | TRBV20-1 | CSGLAASTDTQYF
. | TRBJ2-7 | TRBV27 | CASSLILTGTYEQYF
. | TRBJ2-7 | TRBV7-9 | CASSLRTSKGYEQYF
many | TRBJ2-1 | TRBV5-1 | CASSLAPSNNEQFF
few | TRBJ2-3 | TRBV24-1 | CATNTGMGTDTQYF
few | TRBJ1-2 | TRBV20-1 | CSARDSSTGPSNYGYTF
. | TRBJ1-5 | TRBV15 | CATSIPIGGGYQPQHF
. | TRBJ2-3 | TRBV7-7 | CASSQTAIGTDTQYF
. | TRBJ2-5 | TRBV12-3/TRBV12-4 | CASSPGLTLETQYF
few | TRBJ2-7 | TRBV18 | CASSQDGGAWYEQYF
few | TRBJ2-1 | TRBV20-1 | CSASSSGHYNEQFF
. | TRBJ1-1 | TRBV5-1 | CASSSPESFQFMNTEAFF
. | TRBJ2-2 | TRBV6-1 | CASTSQENTGELFF
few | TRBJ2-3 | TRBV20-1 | CSASYSGATQYF
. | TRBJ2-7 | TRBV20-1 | CSASKSYEQYF
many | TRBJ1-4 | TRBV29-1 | CSVLGPNEKLFF
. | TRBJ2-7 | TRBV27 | CASRGSTTYEQYF
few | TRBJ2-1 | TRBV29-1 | CSVRTRPTIYNEQFF
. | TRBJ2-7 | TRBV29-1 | CSVAAGAAYEQYF
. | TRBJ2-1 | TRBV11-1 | CASSPDRDPTSSYNEQFF
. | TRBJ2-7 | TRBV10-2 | CASSERRPFEQYF
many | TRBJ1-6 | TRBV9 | CASSAVEGLNSPLHF
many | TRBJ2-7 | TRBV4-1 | CASSQGLAGYEQYF
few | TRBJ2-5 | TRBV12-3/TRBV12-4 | CASSFYPYGETQYF
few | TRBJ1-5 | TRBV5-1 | CASSLEGTRYQPQHF
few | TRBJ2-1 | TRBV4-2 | CASRADSSSYNEQFF
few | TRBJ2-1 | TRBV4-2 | CASSSDTSGLEQFF
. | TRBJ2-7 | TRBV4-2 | CASSQAPPGTSVSYEQYF
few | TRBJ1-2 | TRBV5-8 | CASSLDHLDRGWVYGYTF
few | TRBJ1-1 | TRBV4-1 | CASSQAGVTGSTNTEAFF
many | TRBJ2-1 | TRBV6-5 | CASSSWTGEGGEQFF